The clone carrying this T cell receptor (beta chain) was observed a single time. Its specificity is not known. This sample is part of a study of STAT5B mutations in CD4+ large granular lymphocyte leukemia. At the level of the study: Healthy donors showed HLA-associated enrichment of the CDR3 'QG' motif. General study points: Top patient clones used TRBV06 genes more often: 8/27 versus 2/35 in controls. No patients shared main leukemic clonotypes, though about 26% appeared at low frequency elsewhere.

The germline V gene has CDR1 SGHRS and CDR2 YFSETQ. V was pared by 4 bases and J by 8 bases, with 16 bases of the junction left unmatched. This CDR3 is 16 amino acids long. The protocol was immunoSEQ multiplex PCR, while the TCRdb copy is restricted to in-frame clones and leaves out a portion. The data hold 30,000 to 40,000 clones, with about 91% observed a single time. Source material: CD4+ T cells from blood buffy coats. V is TRBV5-1 and J is TRBJ1-2; 8 bases line up with TRBD1. The origin of this receptor is a human donor in good health. The CDR3, as DNA: TGCGCCAGCAGCGCCAGTATTCAGGGGGCGCCGGAAGGCTACACCTTC. The encoded protein is CASSASIQGAPEGYTF. Supplemented by reference TRBV5-1 and TRBJ1-2, the full variable domain reads KAGVTQTPRYLIKTRGQQVTLSCSPISGHRSVSWYQQTPGQGLQFLFEYFSETQRNKGNFPGRFSGRQFSNSRSEMNVSTLELGDSALYLCASSASIQGAPEGYTFGSGTRLTVV.